Presented here are 16 T cell receptor beta chains from one specimen sequenced in a study of OX40 agonist ivuxolimab in advanced cancers. The protocol used for the library was the immunoSEQ multiplex PCR assay. As stored in TCRdb, this immuneACCESS dataset retains in-frame rearrangements with V and J assigned. A fraction of the clones does not appear; measured against another copy, unresolved V genes explain less than half of the discrepancy, and the remainder lacks a known reason. This sample gives roughly 8,000 clones in total; 75% to 85% of them show up just once. In total, the top ten clones hold roughly 35% of the sample. The specimen comprised CD4+ or CD8+ T cells sorted from blood, sampled in a trial of the OX40 agonist ivuxolimab. The receptors were sampled from an adult with an advanced solid tumor such as melanoma, head and neck, liver or kidney cancer.

The chain employs TRBV6-5 and TRBJ2-5; TRBD1 might be the D (6 bases). Between the trimmed V and J ends, which lost 7 bases and 2 bases, there was a span of 14 bases. The CDR3 has 14 amino acids. Germline loops: CDR1 MNHEY, CDR2 SVGAGI. CDR3 DNA sequence: TGTGCCAGCATGGGTTGGACAGAACAAGAGACCCAGTACTTC. Translation gives CASMGWTEQETQYF.

The chain uses TRBV6-6 and TRBJ2-7; D gene unclear. Trimming shortened V by 2 bases and J by 4 bases, and 12 bases separated the two germline ends. Germline values: CDR1 MNHNY, CDR2 SVGAGI (reference sequence). The CDR3 runs 14 residues. The CDR3 region is CASSYGQNPYEQYF. DNA of the CDR3: TGTGCCAGCAGTTACGGGCAGAACCCGTACGAGCAGTACTTC.

The rearrangement joins TRBV4-1 to TRBJ2-1; D is perhaps TRBD1 or TRBD2 (6 bases each). The CDR3 has 17 amino acids. With 1 base removed from V and 2 bases from J, the gap between germline ends came to 15 bases. Per germline, CDR1 MGHRA and CDR2 YSYEKL. The DNA of the CDR3 is TGCGCCAGCAGCCAAGTCAATCGGGGGCCCACCTACAATGAGCAGTTCTTC. Protein product: CASSQVNRGPTYNEQFF.

V gene TRBV7-9 combines with J gene TRBJ2-5; D ambiguous. The CDR3 runs to 13 residues. Germline CDR1 is SEHNR and CDR2 is FQNEAQ (reference sequence). V was shortened by 3 bases and J by 0 bases, with 5 bases between the two germline ends. This CDR3 reads CASSFGYQETQYF. The CDR3 nucleotides read TGTGCCAGCAGCTTCGGCTACCAAGAGACCCAGTACTTC. Full variable domain (missing parts from reference TRBV7-9 and TRBJ2-5): DTGVSQNPRHKITKRGQNVTFRCDPISEHNRLYWYRQTLGQGPEFLTYFQNEAQLEKSRLLSDRFSAERPKGSFSTLEIQRTEQGDSAMYLCASSFGYQETQYFGPGTRLLVL.

The chain recombines TRBV4-3 with TRBJ2-3; tentatively, D is TRBD1 or TRBD2 (7 bases each). The CDR3 totals 16 residues. Germline loops: CDR1 LGHNA, CDR2 YSLEER. With 4 bases removed from V and 4 bases from J, the gap between germline ends came to 18 bases. CDR3 in DNA: TGCGCCAGCAGCCCCCAGGGGGAGGGGAGGGCAGATACGCAGTATTTT. Amino acid sequence: CASSPQGEGRADTQYF.

The chain employs TRBV27 and TRBJ1-5, with D hard to call. V was clipped by 4 bases and J by 2 bases, with 9 bases between them. Per the germline V gene, CDR1 is MNHEY and CDR2 is SMNVEV (reference sequence). This CDR3 comprises 14 residues. The CDR3 here is CASSSSIRNQPQHF. In DNA form, the CDR3 reads TGTGCCAGCAGTTCTTCCATTCGCAATCAGCCCCAGCATTTT.

This clone was observed once. V is TRBV2 and J is TRBJ1-6; 12 bases fit TRBD1. Germline V gene data show CDR1 as SNHLY and CDR2 as FYNNEI. This CDR3 region has 15 residues. V shed 4 bases and J 9 bases; nucleotides not matched to a gene: 4. CDR3 in amino acids: CASSAAGQGASPLHF. CDR3 bases: TGTGCCAGCAGTGCGGCGGGACAGGGGGCTTCACCCCTCCACTTT.

This rearrangement joins TRBV5-6 to TRBJ2-7; the D gene is possibly TRBD2 (6 bases). Trimming pared 2 bases from V and 5 bases from J, leaving 14 bases between. The CDR3 runs 14 residues. The germline CDR1 and CDR2 sequences are SGHDT and YYEEEE. The CDR3 loop is CASSLGGQGDEQYF. CDR3 DNA: TGTGCCAGCAGCTTAGGAGGGCAGGGTGACGAGCAGTACTTC. Together with reference TRBV5-6 and TRBJ2-7, the CDR3 gives the full variable domain: DAGVTQSPTHLIKTRGQQVTLRCSPKSGHDTVSWYQQALGQGPQFIFQYYEEEERQRGNFPDRFSGHQFPNYSSELNVNALLLGDSALYLCASSLGGQGDEQYFGPGTRLTVT.

This clone has just one count. V is TRBV6-6 and J is TRBJ2-1; 9 bases align to TRBD2. The V segment lost 4 bases and the J segment 9 bases; nucleotides outside the gene matches: 1. CDR3 length equals 12 residues. Germline V gene data show CDR1 as MNHNY and CDR2 as SVGAGI (reference sequence). CDR3 region: CASSSGLAEQFF. CDR3 nucleotide sequence: TGTGCCAGCAGTTCGGGACTAGCTGAGCAGTTCTTC.

The chain is built from TRBV2 and TRBJ2-2, with a possible D match to TRBD1 (5 bases). CDR3 length: 15 amino acids. Trimming stripped 5 bases from V and 1 base from J, with 11 bases between. Germline V CDR1 and CDR2: SNHLY, FYNNEI. As DNA, the CDR3 is TGTGCCAGCAGTCCGTCGACAGTGAACACCGGGGAGCTGTTTTTT. Translation: CASSPSTVNTGELFF.

CDR3 nucleotide sequence: TGTGCCAGCAGTTTGTTGGGGGGCGTTGAAGCTTTCTTT. Its translation: CASSLLGGVEAFF. The rearrangement uses TRBV27 and TRBJ1-1, with a possible D match to TRBD1 (6 bases). From germline, CDR1 is MNHEY and CDR2 SMNVEV (reference sequence). V was clipped by 3 bases and J by 7 bases, with 12 bases between them. The CDR3 contains 13 residues.

This clone has just a few counts. The V and J genes are TRBV5-4 and TRBJ2-6; D is perhaps TRBD1 or TRBD2 (5 bases each). V lost 5 bases, J lost 6 bases, and 24 bases lay in between. The CDR3 extends over 18 amino acids. CDR1 is SGHNT, CDR2 YYREEE, per germline (reference sequence). CDR3 nucleotides: TGTGCCAGCAGGCCCTTGGGGGAATCTACTCCTGCGGCCAACGTCCTGACTTTC. Its protein product is CASRPLGESTPAANVLTF.

The chain uses TRBV6-5 and TRBJ1-2; 9 bases agree with TRBD1. The germline CDR1 and CDR2 sequences are MNHEY and SVGAGI. The CDR3 covers 15 residues. V lost 0 bases and J lost 8; bases outside the gene matches: 7. CDR3 amino acids: CASSYSRQGGLGYTF. CDR3 sequence (DNA): TGTGCCAGCAGTTACTCGAGACAGGGGGGGCTGGGCTACACCTTC.

This chain uses TRBV19 with TRBJ2-1, with no clear D. Germline assignment: CDR1 LNHDA and CDR2 SQIVND (reference sequence). The germline V and J ends were trimmed by 7 bases and 9 bases, with 16 bases remaining between them. This CDR3 contains 13 residues. CDR3 protein: CASTLDGFSEQFF. The CDR3 nucleotides are TGTGCCAGTACTCTGGACGGTTTTAGTGAGCAGTTCTTC.

The chain has TRBV27 and TRBJ2-3, with TRBD2 as a possible D gene (6 bases). CDR1 and CDR2 (germline): MNHEY, SMNVEV (reference sequence). V gave up 8 bases and J gave up 10 bases, with 13 bases separating them. CDR3 length: 11 amino acids. The CDR3 region has the DNA TGTGCCAGCGGGGGGTATACTGCGCAGTATTTT. Translated: CASGGYTAQYF.

The genes are TRBV7-9 and TRBJ2-7; D not resolved. This CDR3 has 12 amino acids. V lost 2 bases, J lost 3 bases, and 5 bases lay in between. Germline lookup yields CDR1 SEHNR and CDR2 FQNEAQ (reference sequence). The CDR3 coding sequence is TGTGCCAGCAGCTTAAGCTACTACGAGCAGTACTTC. Its translation: CASSLSYYEQYF.